The clone carrying this T cell receptor (beta chain) was found a few times. The antigen is unknown. The sample comes from a study of identical twins. With template switching, a universal primer site was added, and the cDNA carried unique molecular identifiers. TCRdb used MiXCR to reprocess the 5' RACE reads, holding one entry per CDR3 protein. This table has hundreds of thousands of distinct CDR3 sequences, 9% to 15% appearing once. The length of the CDR3 is 16 residues. Germline V gene lookup returns CDR1 SEHNR and CDR2 FQNEAQ (reference sequence). With 3 bases clipped from V and 4 bases from J, the junction kept 8 bases outside the gene matches. Findings of the study overall: Out-of-frame sharing of TCR alpha in monozygotic twins was underestimated by models. While abundant cord blood beta clonotypes carried fewer insertions, memory repertoires showed no such pattern.

These sequences were also reported in another study, on yellow fever vaccine responses in identical twins. That source reports: Convergence reportedly seemed to mark part of the twins' vaccine T cell response, with personalization marking the rest.

This sequence was found in a woman aged 18-35 years in good health. The sequenced material came from PBMCs. The chain has TRBV7-9 and TRBJ2-2; 7 bases agree with TRBD2. The CDR3 DNA reads TGTGCCAGCAGCTTTTATGCGGGAGCGGTCACCGGGGAGCTGTTTTTT. It yields the protein CASSFYAGAVTGELFF. Together with reference TRBV7-9 and TRBJ2-2, the CDR3 gives the full variable domain: DTGVSQNPRHKITKRGQNVTFRCDPISEHNRLYWYRQTLGQGPEFLTYFQNEAQLEKSRLLSDRFSAERPKGSFSTLEIQRTEQGDSAMYLCASSFYAGAVTGELFFGEGSRLTVL.